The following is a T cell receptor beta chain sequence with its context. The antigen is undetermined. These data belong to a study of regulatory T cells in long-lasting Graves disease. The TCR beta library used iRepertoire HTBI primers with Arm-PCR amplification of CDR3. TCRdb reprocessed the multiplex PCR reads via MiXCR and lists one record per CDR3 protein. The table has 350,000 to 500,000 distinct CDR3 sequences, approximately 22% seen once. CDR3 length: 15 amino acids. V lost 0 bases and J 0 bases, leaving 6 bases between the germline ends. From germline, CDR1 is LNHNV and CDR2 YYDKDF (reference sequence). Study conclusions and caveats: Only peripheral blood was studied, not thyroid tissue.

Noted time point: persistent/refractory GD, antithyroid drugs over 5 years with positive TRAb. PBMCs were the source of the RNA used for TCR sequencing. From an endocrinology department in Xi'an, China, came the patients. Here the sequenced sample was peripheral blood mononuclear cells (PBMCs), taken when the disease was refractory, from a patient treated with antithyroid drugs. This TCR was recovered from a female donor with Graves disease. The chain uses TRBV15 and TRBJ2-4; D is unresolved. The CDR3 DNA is TGTGCCACCAGCAGAGATGTAATAGCCAAAAACATTCAGTACTTC. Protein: CATSRDVIAKNIQYF. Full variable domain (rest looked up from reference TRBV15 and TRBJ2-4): DAMVIQNPRYQVTQFGKPVTLSCSQTLNHNVMYWYQQKSSQAPKLLFHYYDKDFNNEADTPDNFQSRRPNTSFCFLDIRSPGLGDTAMYLCATSRDVIAKNIQYFGAGTRLSVL.